This paragraph reports one T cell receptor (beta chain). What it binds is not known. This entry belongs to a study of cytomegalovirus exposure and HLA in healthy donors. Primers for the PCR totalled 60 Vbeta and 13 Jbeta. Assay used: immunoSEQ multiplex PCR; TCRdb lists only in-frame clones, some missing. The data contain 200,000 to 250,000 clones, roughly 90% of them singletons. The CDR3 is 13 residues long. Germline-derived CDR1 and CDR2 are LGHNA and YSLEER. Deletions cut 0 bases from V and 7 bases from J, with 7 bases between. Regarding the study as a whole: In presence/absence analyses, roughly uniform sequencing depth across donors was assumed. A later analysis linked around 17,000 TCR beta sequences to HLA alleles at 0.05 false discovery rate.

The chain combines TRBV4-3 with TRBJ1-5, with D possibly TRBD1 on 6 matching bases. This TCR derives from a woman aged 18 to 35 in good health and CMV-seronegative. The sample comprised PBMCs. Here the CDR3 DNA reads TGCGCCAGCAGCCAAGATGGGGGCCAGCCCCAGCATTTT. This codes for CASSQDGGQPQHF.